A selection of T cell receptor beta chains follows, all from one sample in a study of blood T cell repertoires in COVID-19. Measured with immunoSEQ multiplex PCR; TCRdb has only the in-frame clones, and not every one. The sample carries almost 200,000 clones, about 85% recorded once. Source material: peripheral blood. These receptor sequences come from a man aged 55 to 70 with COVID-19, enrolled during active disease. Both conserved end residues are part of each CDR3. Each record gives: clone size, CDR3 length, V gene, D gene, J gene, CDR3 DNA, CDR3 protein. The D gene is left open where the match is weak. Rows may omit the clone size; those that give it use once, few, many or a size class.

>NA|13|TRBV3-1/TRBV3-2|NA|TRBJ2-5
TGTGCCAGCAGCCAGGGTCGGCGGGAGACCCAGTACTTC
CASSQGRRETQYF
>NA|15|TRBV5-1|NA|TRBJ1-2
TGCGCCAGCAGTCCCCTGTTGGGAGCTAACTATGGCTACACCTTC
CASSPLLGANYGYTF
>NA|15|TRBV4-3|NA|TRBJ2-3
TGCGCCAGCAGCCAAGACAGGCTAAGCACAGATACGCAGTATTTT
CASSQDRLSTDTQYF
>NA|15|TRBV9|TRBD1|TRBJ2-5
TGTGCCAGCAGCCTGGACAGGGGGCGAGGGGAGACCCAGTACTTC
CASSLDRGRGETQYF
>NA|15|TRBV24-1|NA|TRBJ1-2
TGTGCCACCAGTGATCCCGGGAGATCTAACTATGGCTACACCTTC
CATSDPGRSNYGYTF
>NA|14|TRBV6-5|NA|TRBJ2-5
TGTGCCAGCAGCGACAACAGGGGGGGAGAGACCCAGTACTTC
CASSDNRGGETQYF
>NA|14|TRBV2|NA|TRBJ1-3
TGTGCCAGCAAACTAGGGAGCTCGGGAAACACCATATATTTT
CASKLGSSGNTIYF
>NA|14|TRBV6-1|NA|TRBJ2-7
TGTGCCAGCAGTGAAGTGGGCGTCTCCTACGAGCAGTACTTC
CASSEVGVSYEQYF
>NA|13|TRBV4-2|NA|TRBJ1-6
TGTGCCAGCAGCCAAGGGGCCAATTCACCCCTCCACTTT
CASSQGANSPLHF
>NA|14|TRBV2|TRBD1|TRBJ1-2
TGTGCCAGCACTTTGACAGGGGGCGGCTATGGCTACACCTTC
CASTLTGGGYGYTF
>NA|13|TRBV6-2/TRBV6-3|NA|TRBJ1-2
TGTGCCAGCAGTTACTACCAGGGTGATGGCTACACCTTC
CASSYYQGDGYTF
>NA|14|TRBV27|NA|TRBJ2-7
TGTGCCAGCACCTCCCTTGACAAACCCTACGAGCAGTACTTC
CASTSLDKPYEQYF
>few|15|TRBV5-1|NA|TRBJ1-1
TGCGCCAGCAGCTTGGCCAGGGTGGGGAACACTGAAGCTTTCTTT
CASSLARVGNTEAFF
>many|16|TRBV3-1/TRBV3-2|TRBD2|TRBJ2-1
TGTGCCAGCAGCCAAAATCCGGGGACTAGCGGATATGAGCAGTTCTTC
CASSQNPGTSGYEQFF
>NA|12|TRBV29-1|TRBD1|TRBJ2-7
TGCAGCGTCGGACAGGGGGTCGGCGAGCAGTACTTC
CSVGQGVGEQYF
>NA|13|TRBV30|TRBD2|TRBJ2-1
TGTGCCTGGAGCCCGGGACTAGCAAATGAGCAGTTCTTC
CAWSPGLANEQFF